This T cell receptor beta chain was recorded in a study of radiotherapy plus CTLA-4 blockade in lung cancer (dated by TCRdb to the late 2010s). Regarding the complete study: Objective responses were observed in about a sixth of enrolled patients, and disease control was achieved in approximately 29%.

On this clone itself: Its binding antigen is unknown. No qualities accompany the bases; no much larger clone lies one base away.

The protocol used for the library was the immunoSEQ multiplex PCR assay. TCRdb provides this immuneACCESS table in a form limited to in-frame rearrangements. Some clones are lacking; in checked studies, under half of them reflect an unresolved V gene, and why the rest are absent is not known. The sample has about 98,000 clones on record, 82% of them singletons. Under 4% of the sample lies in the top ten. Paper-wide results and their limitations: After treatment with radiotherapy and ipilimumab, TCR clones that originated in tumors expanded in peripheral blood. The strongest predictors of response were reported to be early dynamic shifts in blood T cell clones along with a rise in serum interferon-beta following radiation.

The study tested focal radiation therapy combined with CTLA-4 blockade (ipilimumab) in patients with chemo-refractory metastatic non-small-cell lung cancer. The CDR3 covers 15 residues, taking in both the cysteine and the phenylalanine. The DNA shown is the 45-base CDR3, in frame from base 1. Trimming costs V 7 bases and J 0 bases, and their ends lie 12 bases apart. From a lookup of the germline V gene (reference sequence), CDR1 and CDR2 are LNHDA and SQIVND. The TCR originated in a human donor with non-small cell lung cancer who had a partial response to radiotherapy plus ipilimumab. The sequences come from peripheral blood, collected from a patient treated with radiotherapy plus ipilimumab. The chain links TRBV19 with TRBJ1-4, with no D gene named confidently. The nucleotide sequence reads TGTGCCAGTACTCGCCAGGATGCAACTAATGAAAAACTGTTTTTT. Protein translation: CASTRQDATNEKLFF.